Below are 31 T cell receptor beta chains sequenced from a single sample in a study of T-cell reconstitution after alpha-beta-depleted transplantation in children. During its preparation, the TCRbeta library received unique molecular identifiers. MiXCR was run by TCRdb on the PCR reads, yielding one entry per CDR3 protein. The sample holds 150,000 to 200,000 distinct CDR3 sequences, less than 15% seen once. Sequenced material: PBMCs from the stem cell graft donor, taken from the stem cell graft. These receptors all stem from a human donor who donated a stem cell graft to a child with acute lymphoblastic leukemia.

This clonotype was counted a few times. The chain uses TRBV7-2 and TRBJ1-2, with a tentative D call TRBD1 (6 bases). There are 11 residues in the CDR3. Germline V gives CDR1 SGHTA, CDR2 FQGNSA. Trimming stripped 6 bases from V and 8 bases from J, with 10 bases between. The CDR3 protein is CASRPGDGYTF. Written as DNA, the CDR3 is TGTGCCAGCAGGCCAGGGGACGGCTACACCTTC.

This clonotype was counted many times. The CDR3 nucleotides are TGTGCCAGCAGCTACGGACAGGACTATGGCTACACCTTC. Translation: CASSYGQDYGYTF. The chain employs TRBV7-9 and TRBJ1-2; TRBD1 matches at 7 bases. This CDR3 region has 13 residues. Germline CDR1 and CDR2: SEHNR and FQNEAQ (reference sequence). V was pared by 4 bases and J by 3 bases, with 2 bases of the junction left unmatched.

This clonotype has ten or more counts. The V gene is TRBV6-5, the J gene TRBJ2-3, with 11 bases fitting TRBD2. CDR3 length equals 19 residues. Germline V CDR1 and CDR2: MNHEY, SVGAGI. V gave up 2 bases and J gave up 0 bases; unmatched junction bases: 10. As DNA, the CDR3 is TGTGCCAGCAGTTACAGGTCGGGACTAGCGGCAGTTAGCACAGATACGCAGTATTTT. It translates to CASSYRSGLAAVSTDTQYF.

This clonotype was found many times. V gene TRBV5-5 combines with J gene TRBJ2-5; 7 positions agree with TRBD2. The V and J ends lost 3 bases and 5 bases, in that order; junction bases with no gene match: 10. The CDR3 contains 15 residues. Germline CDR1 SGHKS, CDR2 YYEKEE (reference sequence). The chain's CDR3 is CASSSGLEPGETQYF. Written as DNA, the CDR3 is TGTGCCAGCAGCTCCGGACTAGAGCCGGGGGAGACCCAGTACTTC.

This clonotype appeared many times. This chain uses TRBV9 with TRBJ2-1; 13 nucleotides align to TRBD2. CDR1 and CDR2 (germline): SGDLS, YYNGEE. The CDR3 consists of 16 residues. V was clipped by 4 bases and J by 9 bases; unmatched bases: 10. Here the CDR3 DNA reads TGTGCCAGCAGCCAAACGGGACTAGCGGGGTCGTTTGAGCAGTTCTTC. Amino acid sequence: CASSQTGLAGSFEQFF.

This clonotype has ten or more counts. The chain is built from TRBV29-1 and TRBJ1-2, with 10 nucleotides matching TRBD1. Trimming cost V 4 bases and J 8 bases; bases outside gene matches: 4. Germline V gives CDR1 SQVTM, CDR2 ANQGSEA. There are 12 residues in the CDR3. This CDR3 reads CSVGGQGFGYTF. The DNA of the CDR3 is TGCAGCGTTGGGGGACAGGGGTTCGGCTACACCTTC.

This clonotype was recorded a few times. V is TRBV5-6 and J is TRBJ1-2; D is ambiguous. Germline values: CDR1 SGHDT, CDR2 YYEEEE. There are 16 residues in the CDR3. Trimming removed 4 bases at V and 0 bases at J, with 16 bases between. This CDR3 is CASSRRRSTSNYGYTF. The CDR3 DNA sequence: TGTGCCAGCAGCAGACGACGGAGTACCTCTAACTATGGCTACACCTTC. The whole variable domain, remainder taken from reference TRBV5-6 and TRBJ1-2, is DAGVTQSPTHLIKTRGQQVTLRCSPKSGHDTVSWYQQALGQGPQFIFQYYEEEERQRGNFPDRFSGHQFPNYSSELNVNALLLGDSALYLCASSRRRSTSNYGYTFGSGTRLTVV.

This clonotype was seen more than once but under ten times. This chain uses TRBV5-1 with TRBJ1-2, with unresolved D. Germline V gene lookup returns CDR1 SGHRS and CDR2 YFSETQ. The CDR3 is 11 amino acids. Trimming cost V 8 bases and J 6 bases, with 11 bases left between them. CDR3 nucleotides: TGCGCCAGTCGACTTGAGAATGGCTACACCTTC. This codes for CASRLENGYTF. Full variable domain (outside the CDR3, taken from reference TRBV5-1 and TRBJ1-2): KAGVTQTPRYLIKTRGQQVTLSCSPISGHRSVSWYQQTPGQGLQFLFEYFSETQRNKGNFPGRFSGRQFSNSRSEMNVSTLELGDSALYLCASRLENGYTFGSGTRLTVV.

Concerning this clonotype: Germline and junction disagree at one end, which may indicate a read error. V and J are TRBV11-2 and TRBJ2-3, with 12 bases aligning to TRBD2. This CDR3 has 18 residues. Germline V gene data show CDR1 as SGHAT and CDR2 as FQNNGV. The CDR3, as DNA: TGTGCCGGCAGCGGTCATTGGCTAGCGGGAGGGCTCACAGATACGCAGTATTTT. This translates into CAGSGHWLAGGLTDTQYF.

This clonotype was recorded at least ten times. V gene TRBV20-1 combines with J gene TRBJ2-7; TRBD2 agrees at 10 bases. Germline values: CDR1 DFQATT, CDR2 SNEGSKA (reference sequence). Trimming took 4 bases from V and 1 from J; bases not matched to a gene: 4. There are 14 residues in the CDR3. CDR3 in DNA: TGCAGTGCTACAGGACTAGCGGCGTCCTACGAGCAGTACTTC. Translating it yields CSATGLAASYEQYF.

The CDR3, as DNA: TGTGCCAGCAGCTCGGGGGCAGGGCTAGCCGTCAGTGAGCAGTTCTTC. It codes for CASSSGAGLAVSEQFF. The V and J genes are TRBV5-5 and TRBJ2-1; D might be TRBD1 or TRBD2, each matching 6 bases. The CDR3 runs 16 residues. CDR1 is SGHKS and CDR2 is YYEKEE in the germline V gene (reference sequence). V was clipped by 3 bases and J by 9 bases, with 22 bases between them.

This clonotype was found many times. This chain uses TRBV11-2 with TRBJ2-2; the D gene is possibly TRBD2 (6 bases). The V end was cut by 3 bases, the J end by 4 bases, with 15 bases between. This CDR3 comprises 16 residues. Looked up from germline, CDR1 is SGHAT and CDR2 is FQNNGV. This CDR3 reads CASSFTAGGITGELFF. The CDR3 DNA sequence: TGTGCCAGCAGCTTCACAGCGGGTGGGATCACCGGGGAGCTGTTTTTT.

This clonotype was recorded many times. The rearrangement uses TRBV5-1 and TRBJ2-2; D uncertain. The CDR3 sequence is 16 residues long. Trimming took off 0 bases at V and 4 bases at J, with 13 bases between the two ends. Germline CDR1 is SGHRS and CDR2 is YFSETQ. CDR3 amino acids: CASSLAGLDTTGELFF. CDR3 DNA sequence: TGCGCCAGCAGCTTGGCCGGTCTAGACACCACCGGGGAGCTGTTTTTT.

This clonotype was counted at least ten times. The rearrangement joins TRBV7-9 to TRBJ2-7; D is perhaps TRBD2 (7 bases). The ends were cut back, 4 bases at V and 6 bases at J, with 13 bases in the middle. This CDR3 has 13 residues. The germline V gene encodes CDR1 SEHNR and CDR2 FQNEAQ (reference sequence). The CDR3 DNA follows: TGTGCCAGCAGCTCCGTAGGGGGGGGCGAGCAGTACTTC. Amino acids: CASSSVGGGEQYF. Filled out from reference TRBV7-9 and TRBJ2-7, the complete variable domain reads DTGVSQNPRHKITKRGQNVTFRCDPISEHNRLYWYRQTLGQGPEFLTYFQNEAQLEKSRLLSDRFSAERPKGSFSTLEIQRTEQGDSAMYLCASSSVGGGEQYFGPGTRLTVT.

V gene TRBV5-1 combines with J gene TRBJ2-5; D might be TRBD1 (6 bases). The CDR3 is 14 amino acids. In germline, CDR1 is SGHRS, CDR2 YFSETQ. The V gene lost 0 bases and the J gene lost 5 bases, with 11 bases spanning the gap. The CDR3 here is CASSLDWGLETQYF. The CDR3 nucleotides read TGCGCCAGCAGCTTGGATTGGGGGCTTGAGACCCAGTACTTC.

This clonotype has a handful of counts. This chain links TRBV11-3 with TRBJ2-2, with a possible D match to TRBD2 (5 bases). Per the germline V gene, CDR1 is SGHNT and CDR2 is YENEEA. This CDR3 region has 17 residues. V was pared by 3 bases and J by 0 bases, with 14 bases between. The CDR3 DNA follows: TGTGCCAGCAGCTTTTCGCGGGTAATATCGAACACCGGGGAGCTGTTTTTT. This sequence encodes CASSFSRVISNTGELFF.

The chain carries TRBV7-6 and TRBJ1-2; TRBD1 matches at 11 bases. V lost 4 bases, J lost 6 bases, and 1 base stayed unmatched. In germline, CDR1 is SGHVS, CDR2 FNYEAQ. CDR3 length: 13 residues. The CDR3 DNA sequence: TGTGCCAGCAGCTGGGGACAGGGGGATGGCTACACCTTC. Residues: CASSWGQGDGYTF.

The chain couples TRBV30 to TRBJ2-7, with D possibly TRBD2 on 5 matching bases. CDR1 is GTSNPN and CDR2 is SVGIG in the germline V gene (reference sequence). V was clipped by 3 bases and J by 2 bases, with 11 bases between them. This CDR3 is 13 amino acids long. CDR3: CAWSRGQAYEQYF. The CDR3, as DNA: TGTGCCTGGAGCCGCGGGCAAGCCTACGAGCAGTACTTC.

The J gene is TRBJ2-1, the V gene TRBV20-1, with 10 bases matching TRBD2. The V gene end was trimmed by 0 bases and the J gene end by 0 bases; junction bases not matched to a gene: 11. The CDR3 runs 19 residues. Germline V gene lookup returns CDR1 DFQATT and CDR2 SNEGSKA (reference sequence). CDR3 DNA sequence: TGCAGTGCTAGAGATGACAGCGGGAGGGATCTCAGCTCCTACAATGAGCAGTTCTTC. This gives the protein CSARDDSGRDLSSYNEQFF.

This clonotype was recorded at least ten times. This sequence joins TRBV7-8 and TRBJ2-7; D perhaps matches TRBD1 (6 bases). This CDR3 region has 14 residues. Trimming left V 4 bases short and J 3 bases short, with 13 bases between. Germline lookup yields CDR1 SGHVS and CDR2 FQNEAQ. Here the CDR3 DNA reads TGTGCCAGCAGCTCTCGGACAGTCCTCTACGAGCAGTACTTC. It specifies CASSSRTVLYEQYF.

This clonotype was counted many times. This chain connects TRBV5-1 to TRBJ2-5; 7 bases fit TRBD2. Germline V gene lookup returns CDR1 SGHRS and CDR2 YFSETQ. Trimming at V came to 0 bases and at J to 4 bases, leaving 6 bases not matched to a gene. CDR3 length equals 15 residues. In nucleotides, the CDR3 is TGCGCCAGCAGCTTGGCTGTCGGGAGGACAGAGACCCAGTACTTC. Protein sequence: CASSLAVGRTETQYF.

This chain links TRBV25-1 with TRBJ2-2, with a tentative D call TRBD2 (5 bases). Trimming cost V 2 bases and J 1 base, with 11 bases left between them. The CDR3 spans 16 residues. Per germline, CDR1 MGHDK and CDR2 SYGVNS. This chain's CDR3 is CASSERGMVNTGELFF. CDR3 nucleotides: TGTGCCAGCAGTGAACGAGGGATGGTGAACACCGGGGAGCTGTTTTTT.

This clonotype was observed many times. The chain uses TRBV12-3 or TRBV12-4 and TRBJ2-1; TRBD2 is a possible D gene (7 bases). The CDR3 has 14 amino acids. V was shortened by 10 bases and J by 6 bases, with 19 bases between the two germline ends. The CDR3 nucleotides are TGTGCCACAGGGGAGGGGGGGAGCATCAATGAGCAGTTCTTC. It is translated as CATGEGGSINEQFF.

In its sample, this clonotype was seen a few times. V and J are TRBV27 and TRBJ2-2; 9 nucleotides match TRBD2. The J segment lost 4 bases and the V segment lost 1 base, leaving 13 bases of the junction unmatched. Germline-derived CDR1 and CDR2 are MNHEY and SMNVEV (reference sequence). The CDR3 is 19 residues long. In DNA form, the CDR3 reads TGTGCCAGCAGTTTATGGTTCCCTAGCGGGGTATCGGGCACCGGGGAGCTGTTTTTT. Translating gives CASSLWFPSGVSGTGELFF.

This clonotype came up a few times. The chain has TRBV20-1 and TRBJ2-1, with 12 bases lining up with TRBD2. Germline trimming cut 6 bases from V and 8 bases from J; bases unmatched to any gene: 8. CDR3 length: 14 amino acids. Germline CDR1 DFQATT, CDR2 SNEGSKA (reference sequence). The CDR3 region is CSASSGRAWDEQFF. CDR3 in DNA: TGCAGTGCCTCTAGCGGGAGGGCCTGGGATGAGCAGTTCTTC.

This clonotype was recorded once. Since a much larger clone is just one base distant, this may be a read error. The CDR3 loop is CASSKDWWETSGMYDEQYF. CDR3 nucleotide sequence: TGTGCCAGCAGCAAAGATTGGTGGGAGACTAGCGGGATGTACGACGAGCAGTACTTC. V usage is TRBV21-1 and J usage is TRBJ2-7; the listed D gene, TRBD2, was not tested against the DNA. TRBV21-1 is an annotated pseudogene. This CDR3 contains 19 residues.

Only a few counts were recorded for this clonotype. The CDR3 DNA reads as TGTGCCAGCAGTGGCAGGGGCCCGCCTGATCAGCCCCAGCATTTT. Encoded protein: CASSGRGPPDQPQHF. This sequence joins TRBV25-1 and TRBJ1-5; perhaps TRBD1 as D (6 bases). This CDR3 has 15 residues. V lost 4 bases and J 5 bases, leaving 15 bases between the germline ends. The germline gives CDR1 MGHDK, CDR2 SYGVNS.

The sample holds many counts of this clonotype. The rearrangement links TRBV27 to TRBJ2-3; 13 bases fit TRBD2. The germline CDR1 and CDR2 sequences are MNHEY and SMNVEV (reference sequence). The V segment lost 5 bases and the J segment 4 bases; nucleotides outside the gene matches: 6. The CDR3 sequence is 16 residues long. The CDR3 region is CASSPFGTSGADTQYF. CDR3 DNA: TGTGCCAGCAGTCCCTTCGGGACTAGCGGGGCAGATACGCAGTATTTT.

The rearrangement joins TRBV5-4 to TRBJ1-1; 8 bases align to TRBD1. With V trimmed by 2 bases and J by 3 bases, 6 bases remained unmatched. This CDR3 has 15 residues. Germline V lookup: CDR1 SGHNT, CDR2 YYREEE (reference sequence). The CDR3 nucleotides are TGTGCCAGCAGCTTAACGACAGGGGCAGACACTGAAGCTTTCTTT. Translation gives CASSLTTGADTEAFF.

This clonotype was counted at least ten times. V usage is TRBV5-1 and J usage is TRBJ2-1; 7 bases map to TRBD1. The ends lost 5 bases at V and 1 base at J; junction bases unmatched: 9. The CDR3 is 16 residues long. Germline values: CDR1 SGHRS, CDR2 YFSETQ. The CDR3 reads CASRSGQRVSYNEQFF. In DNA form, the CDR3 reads TGCGCCAGCAGGTCGGGACAGAGAGTATCCTACAATGAGCAGTTCTTC.

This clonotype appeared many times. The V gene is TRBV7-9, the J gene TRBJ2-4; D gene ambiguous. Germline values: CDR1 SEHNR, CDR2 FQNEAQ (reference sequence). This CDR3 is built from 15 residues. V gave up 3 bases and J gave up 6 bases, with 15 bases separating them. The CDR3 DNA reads TGTGCCAGCAGCTTCGGCGGTAGAGGTGGAAACATTCAGTACTTC. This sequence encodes CASSFGGRGGNIQYF.